The rows below give T cell receptor beta chains drawn from one sample of a study of CD8 T cells in ankylosing spondylitis. In TCRdb, the 5' RACE reads were re-called with MiXCR into one record per CDR3 protein. The sample consists of under 850,000 distinct CDR3 sequences, around a fifth of them appearing once. What was sequenced was blood, either unsorted or a sorted T cell fraction (not recorded which). The receptors come from a male donor with ankylosing spondylitis. Each CDR3 is given with its conserved first and last residue. D genes are given only for firm matches. Where a row states a size, it is once, few, many or the class of an expanded clone; other rows omit it.

CDR3 protein,CDR3 DNA,D gene,clone size,V gene,J gene
CSARDTSKNYEQYF,TGCAGTGCTAGAGATACGTCTAAAAACTACGAGCAGTACTTC,-,once,TRBV20-1,TRBJ2-7
CASRSGQTANTGELFF,TGTGCCAGCAGGTCAGGTCAGACCGCGAACACCGGGGAGCTGTTTTTT,-,many,TRBV12-3/TRBV12-4,TRBJ2-2
CASSARQKYQETQYF,TGTGCCAGCAGCGCCCGACAGAAGTACCAAGAGACCCAGTACTTC,-,few,TRBV7-9,TRBJ2-5
CASSRTLLAGQETQYF,TGTGCCAGCAGCCGAACCCTACTAGCGGGCCAAGAGACCCAGTACTTC,TRBD2,few,TRBV7-2,TRBJ2-5
CATLSGNTIYF,TGTGCCACTCTCTCTGGAAACACCATATATTTT,-,many,TRBV12-3/TRBV12-4,TRBJ1-3
CASSFGGTSGEQFF,TGTGCCAGCAGTTTTGGCGGGACTAGCGGTGAGCAGTTCTTC,TRBD2,-,TRBV28,TRBJ2-1
CASCQLRTSDMIDTQYF,TGTGCCAGCTGCCAACTGCGGACTAGCGACATGATAGATACGCAGTATTTT,TRBD2,-,TRBV12-3/TRBV12-4,TRBJ2-3
CASSEDGRSYEQYF,TGTGCCAGCAGTGAAGATGGCAGGAGCTACGAGCAGTACTTC,-,few,TRBV2,TRBJ2-7
CSAEDPGLAGFNEQFF,TGCAGTGCTGAAGATCCCGGACTAGCGGGATTCAATGAGCAGTTCTTC,TRBD2,-,TRBV20-1,TRBJ2-1
CASSELLGQGSSPLHF,TGTGCCAGCAGTGAATTATTGGGACAGGGCAGTTCACCCCTCCACTTT,TRBD1,-,TRBV6-1,TRBJ1-6
CSGRENTGELFF,TGCAGCGGCCGGGAGAACACCGGGGAGCTGTTTTTT,-,-,TRBV20-1,TRBJ2-2
CASSVAEGQGGDTQYF,TGTGCCAGCAGCGTAGCTGAGGGACAGGGGGGTGATACGCAGTATTTT,TRBD1,few,TRBV9,TRBJ2-3
CASIPPGGLNTEAFF,TGTGCCAGCATCCCACCCGGGGGGTTGAACACTGAAGCTTTCTTT,-,few,TRBV28,TRBJ1-1
CASSLASGGASSYNEQFF,TGTGCCAGCAGCTTAGCTAGCGGGGGGGCCAGCTCCTACAATGAGCAGTTCTTC,TRBD2,-,TRBV7-6,TRBJ2-1
CASSSPTSGRESEQYF,TGTGCCAGCAGCTCCCCGACGAGCGGGAGGGAGTCGGAGCAGTACTTC,TRBD2,-,TRBV5-4,TRBJ2-7
CASSYREGNEQFF,TGTGCCAGCTCGTACCGGGAAGGCAATGAGCAGTTCTTC,-,many,TRBV18,TRBJ2-1
CASSLGGPSYEQYF,TGTGCCAGCAGCTTAGGCGGCCCCTCCTACGAGCAGTACTTC,-,many,TRBV7-2,TRBJ2-7
CASSLWGMGTEAFF,TGTGCCAGCAGTTTATGGGGCATGGGCACTGAAGCTTTCTTT,-,-,TRBV27,TRBJ1-1
CASSPRAGHQQETQYF,TGTGCCAGCAGTCCCCGAGCTGGACACCAACAAGAGACCCAGTACTTC,-,-,TRBV28,TRBJ2-5
CASSPSIMGETQYF,TGTGCCAGCAGCCCCTCTATAATGGGGGAGACCCAGTACTTC,-,few,TRBV7-9,TRBJ2-5
CSASRLGSYEQYF,TGCAGTGCTAGCCGACTGGGATCCTACGAGCAGTACTTC,-,-,TRBV20-1,TRBJ2-7
CASSQDVGGNQPQHF,TGTGCCAGCAGCCAAGATGTAGGGGGCAATCAGCCCCAGCATTTT,-,-,TRBV3-1,TRBJ1-5
CASAESAFTGNTIYF,TGTGCCAGTGCTGAATCTGCTTTCACTGGAAACACCATATATTTT,-,-,TRBV6-1,TRBJ1-3
CASRREGTSNQPQHF,TGTGCCAGTCGACGGGAGGGAACTAGCAATCAGCCCCAGCATTTT,-,-,TRBV19,TRBJ1-5
CASSPGTGWKETQYF,TGTGCCAGCAGTCCCGGGACTGGATGGAAAGAGACCCAGTACTTC,-,few,TRBV12-3/TRBV12-4,TRBJ2-5
CASSQVAGLSKNIQYF,TGTGCCAGCAGCCAAGTAGCAGGGTTATCCAAAAACATTCAGTACTTC,-,few,TRBV4-2,TRBJ2-4
CASSSAGGTYEQYF,TGTGCCAGCAGCTCAGCGGGAGGCACCTACGAGCAGTACTTC,TRBD2,-,TRBV27,TRBJ2-7
CASTRRWGDQFF,TGTGCCAGCACCCGTCGGTGGGGGGATCAGTTCTTC,-,-,TRBV28,TRBJ2-1
CATSPGGKNNEQFF,TGTGCCACCAGTCCCGGGGGCAAGAACAATGAGCAGTTCTTC,-,many,TRBV24-1,TRBJ2-1
CASSQSGRDSGANVLTF,TGTGCCAGCAGCCAATCGGGACGGGACTCTGGGGCCAACGTCCTGACTTTC,-,-,TRBV4-2,TRBJ2-6
CSARVAGTAYGYTF,TGCAGTGCTAGAGTTGCCGGGACAGCCTATGGCTACACCTTC,TRBD1,few,TRBV20-1,TRBJ1-2
CSVGGHSNTEAFF,TGCAGCGTTGGGGGACACTCGAACACTGAAGCTTTCTTT,-,few,TRBV29-1,TRBJ1-1
CATHPGTGDVYGYTF,TGTGCCACCCACCCCGGGACAGGGGACGTCTATGGCTACACCTTC,TRBD1,-,TRBV2,TRBJ1-2
CASRKLAGRRNEQFF,TGTGCCAGCAGAAAACTAGCGGGAAGGAGGAATGAGCAGTTCTTC,TRBD2,few,TRBV12-3/TRBV12-4,TRBJ2-1
CASRAGRNTGELFF,TGTGCCAGCAGGGCCGGACGTAACACCGGGGAGCTGTTTTTT,-,-,TRBV6-1,TRBJ2-2
CATRKATTYEQYF,TGTGCCACCAGGAAGGCAACTACCTACGAGCAGTACTTC,-,-,TRBV15,TRBJ2-7
CASRPTSTNEQFF,TGTGCCAGCAGACCAACTAGTACCAATGAGCAGTTCTTC,-,-,TRBV12-3/TRBV12-4,TRBJ2-1
CASSPRQGMTTEAFF,TGCGCCAGCAGCCCACGACAGGGGATGACCACTGAAGCTTTCTTT,TRBD1,few,TRBV5-1,TRBJ1-1
CASCITSGGKETQYF,TGTGCCAGCTGTATCACTAGCGGGGGAAAAGAGACCCAGTACTTC,TRBD2,-,TRBV12-3/TRBV12-4,TRBJ2-5
CASSLGRRGNYEQYF,TGTGCCAGCAGCTTAGGTCGCAGGGGGAACTACGAGCAGTACTTC,TRBD1,-,TRBV11-3,TRBJ2-7
CASSAFSTGFNEQYF,TGTGCCAGCAGCGCTTTTTCCACGGGATTCAACGAGCAGTACTTC,-,few,TRBV7-9,TRBJ2-7
CASNTDGGGRNTEAFF,TGTGCCAGCAACACCGATGGGGGGGGGAGGAACACTGAAGCTTTCTTT,-,-,TRBV7-8,TRBJ1-1
CASSLDDRPYEQYF,TGTGCCAGCAGTTTAGACGACAGACCCTACGAGCAGTACTTC,-,many,TRBV12-3/TRBV12-4,TRBJ2-7
CAWSVGTGAYEQYF,TGTGCCTGGAGTGTAGGGACGGGCGCCTACGAGCAGTACTTC,-,-,TRBV30,TRBJ2-7